These 23 T cell receptor beta chains share one sample of origin, sequenced in a study of cytomegalovirus exposure and HLA in healthy donors. PCR was performed using 60 Vbeta and 13 Jbeta primers. The method was immunoSEQ multiplex PCR; TCRdb's version includes in-frame clones alone and lacks a portion of them. The sample lists about 96,000 clones; about four fifths were seen once. The sequencing sample was made of PBMCs. These receptors came from a female donor in good health and CMV-seropositive.

V gene TRBV28 combines with J gene TRBJ2-7; TRBD2 is a possible D gene (6 bases). In germline, CDR1 is MDHEN, CDR2 SYDVKM. Trimming took off 4 bases at V and 1 base at J, with 17 bases between the two ends. The CDR3 is 16 amino acids. The CDR3 protein is CASSSLLAGGSYEQYF. CDR3 sequence (DNA): TGTGCCAGCAGTTCCCTACTAGCTGGGGGGTCCTACGAGCAGTACTTC.

J is TRBJ2-4 and V is TRBV28; maybe TRBD1 (6 bases). The CDR3 consists of 14 residues. With 5 bases removed from V and 10 bases from J, the gap between germline ends came to 18 bases. Per germline, CDR1 MDHEN and CDR2 SYDVKM. The CDR3 is CASSPGAGYAIQYF. The CDR3 nucleotides are TGTGCCAGCAGTCCAGGGGCAGGGTATGCAATTCAGTACTTC.

This chain links TRBV27 with TRBJ2-1, with no clear D. Trimming shortened V by 3 bases and J by 7 bases, and 10 bases separated the two germline ends. Germline V gene data show CDR1 as MNHEY and CDR2 as SMNVEV (reference sequence). This CDR3 has 13 amino acids. The CDR3 region is CASSFDGRNEQFF. The DNA for the CDR3 is TGTGCCAGCAGTTTTGATGGCCGAAATGAGCAGTTCTTC.

J is TRBJ2-7 and V is TRBV30; TRBD1 matches at 11 bases. Germline V CDR1 and CDR2: GTSNPN, SVGIG (reference sequence). The V gene end was trimmed by 0 bases and the J gene end by 4 bases; junction bases not matched to a gene: 5. The CDR3 contains 15 residues. CDR3 DNA sequence: TGTGCCTGGAGTGTACGGGACAGGGGGGGATACGAGCAGTACTTC. Translated, it gives CAWSVRDRGGYEQYF. Supplemented by reference TRBV30 and TRBJ2-7, the full variable domain reads SQTIHQWPATLVQPVGSPLSLECTVEGTSNPNLYWYRQAAGRGLQLLFYSVGIGQISSEVPQNLSASRPQDRQFILSSKKLLLSDSGFYLCAWSVRDRGGYEQYFGPGTRLTVT.

This clone turned up a few times. The V call is TRBV6-5, the J call TRBJ2-7; TRBD1 aligns across 10 bases. CDR1 is MNHEY and CDR2 is SVGAGI in the germline V gene. V shed 5 bases, J shed 3 bases, and the junction held 7 bases outside the gene matches. The CDR3 sequence is 15 residues long. The CDR3 sequence is CASSKPGQGRYEQYF. The CDR3 coding sequence is TGTGCCAGCAGTAAACCGGGACAGGGGCGCTACGAGCAGTACTTC.

The V and J genes are TRBV5-1 and TRBJ2-3; TRBD1 is a possible D gene (5 bases). In germline, CDR1 is SGHRS, CDR2 YFSETQ. V was pared by 4 bases and J by 3 bases, with 24 bases between. The CDR3 extends over 18 amino acids. The CDR3 here is CASSELGQGIVGTDTQYF. In DNA, the CDR3 is TGCGCCAGCAGCGAGCTAGGGCAGGGTATCGTCGGGACAGATACGCAGTATTTT.

This clone has just a few counts. The chain joins TRBV6-5 to TRBJ2-1, with a weak D call TRBD2 (6 bases). Per the germline V gene, CDR1 is MNHEY and CDR2 is SVGAGI. The CDR3 totals 15 residues. Trimming took 8 bases from V and 5 from J, leaving 19 bases between them. In DNA, the CDR3 is TGTGCCAGCGGCGGTCACGGGAGAGGGGACAATGAGCAGTTCTTC. Encoded protein: CASGGHGRGDNEQFF.

The chain links TRBV13 to TRBJ2-3; 8 bases are shared with TRBD2. This CDR3 is 16 amino acids long. The V segment lost 5 bases and the J segment 6 bases; nucleotides outside the gene matches: 13. Germline V gene data show CDR1 as PRHDT and CDR2 as FYEKMQ (reference sequence). The CDR3 region is CASSPHGGLALDTQYF. The CDR3 DNA is TGTGCCAGCAGCCCCCATGGTGGACTAGCACTTGATACGCAGTATTTT. The full variable domain, rest sourced from reference TRBV13 and TRBJ2-3, is AAGVIQSPRHLIKEKRETATLKCYPIPRHDTVYWYQQGPGQDPQFLISFYEKMQSDKGSIPDRFSAQQFSDYHSELNMSSLELGDSALYFCASSPHGGLALDTQYFGPGTRLTVL.

This clone showed up just a few times. CDR3 bases: TGTGCCAGCAGCCCGGGGTGGGGGAACACTGAAGCTTTCTTT. This encodes CASSPGWGNTEAFF. J is TRBJ1-1 and V is TRBV11-3, with no clear D. The CDR3 sequence is 14 residues long. The germline V gene has CDR1 SGHNT and CDR2 YENEEA. Trimming stripped 5 bases from V and 1 base from J, with 11 bases between.

J is TRBJ2-7 and V is TRBV9; TRBD2 is a possible D gene (5 bases). CDR3 size: 13 residues. The germline gives CDR1 SGDLS, CDR2 YYNGEE. V lost 0 bases, J lost 5 bases, and 9 bases lay in between. CDR3 sequence: CASSVEPRDEQYF. DNA for the CDR3: TGTGCCAGCAGCGTAGAGCCGCGGGACGAGCAGTACTTC.

This chain connects TRBV29-1 to TRBJ2-1; the match to TRBD2 covers 8 bases. This CDR3 is built from 14 residues. Trimming cost V 1 base and J 8 bases; bases outside gene matches: 7. CDR1 is SQVTM and CDR2 is ANQGSEA in the germline V gene. The CDR3 is CSVEVLAAGDEQFF. As DNA, the CDR3 is TGCAGCGTTGAAGTACTAGCGGCGGGGGATGAGCAGTTCTTC.

The chain has TRBV5-1 and TRBJ2-1; TRBD2 matches at 10 bases. The V segment lost 4 bases and the J segment 2 bases; nucleotides outside the gene matches: 18. CDR1 and CDR2 from the germline V gene are SGHRS and YFSETQ. This CDR3 is built from 20 residues. The CDR3 is CASSPSTSGISVGPYNEQFF. The CDR3 DNA sequence: TGCGCCAGCAGCCCGTCAACTAGCGGGATAAGTGTGGGCCCCTACAATGAGCAGTTCTTC. Full variable domain (remainder filled in from reference TRBV5-1 and TRBJ2-1): KAGVTQTPRYLIKTRGQQVTLSCSPISGHRSVSWYQQTPGQGLQFLFEYFSETQRNKGNFPGRFSGRQFSNSRSEMNVSTLELGDSALYLCASSPSTSGISVGPYNEQFFGPGTRLTVL.

V usage is TRBV5-6 and J usage is TRBJ1-6, with 8 bases identical to TRBD1. The ends lost 4 bases at V and 9 bases at J; junction bases unmatched: 3. The germline V gene encodes CDR1 SGHDT and CDR2 YYEEEE. CDR3 length equals 13 residues. The CDR3 DNA reads as TGTGCCAGCAGCGGGGACAGGCGTTCACCCCTCCACTTT. Translation gives CASSGDRRSPLHF.

J is TRBJ1-1 and V is TRBV23-1; possible D gene TRBD1, 6 bases. TRBV23-1 is classed as an ORF, of uncertain function. The V gene lost 8 bases and the J gene lost 2 bases, with 21 bases spanning the gap. The CDR3 totals 16 residues. DNA for the CDR3: TGCGCCAGCGTCCATTCGGGGGGCAGGGCCAACACTGAAGCTTTCTTT. Its protein is CASVHSGGRANTEAFF.

In its sample, this clone was seen once. The chain links TRBV5-1 to TRBJ2-2; TRBD2 might be the D (5 bases). The length of the CDR3 is 17 residues. V was shortened by 0 bases and J by 5 bases, with 17 bases between the two germline ends. Looked up from germline, CDR1 is SGHRS and CDR2 is YFSETQ. The CDR3 loop reads CASSLEVLVAGTGELFF. CDR3 nucleotides: TGCGCCAGCAGCTTGGAAGTTCTGGTGGCGGGTACCGGGGAGCTGTTTTTT.

The chain has TRBV19 and TRBJ1-5; possible D gene TRBD1, 5 bases. V gave up 4 bases and J gave up 5 bases, with 18 bases separating them. There are 16 residues in the CDR3. The germline CDR1 and CDR2 sequences are LNHDA and SQIVND (reference sequence). The chain's CDR3 is CASSTLAGGDDQPQHF. CDR3 DNA: TGTGCCAGTAGTACCCTTGCGGGAGGGGATGATCAGCCCCAGCATTTT.

In its sample, this clone was seen a few times. The chain employs TRBV20-1 and TRBJ1-2; D might be TRBD1 (6 bases). Trimming stripped 5 bases from V and 8 bases from J, with 12 bases between. CDR3 size: 11 residues. The germline V gene has CDR1 DFQATT and CDR2 SNEGSKA (reference sequence). The CDR3, as DNA: TGCAGTGCTCCTACAGGGCCCGGCTACACCTTC. Translated, it gives CSAPTGPGYTF.

The V and J genes are TRBV7-8 and TRBJ1-1; no definite D call. Germline CDR1 reads SGHVS; CDR2 reads FQNEAQ. Trimming removed 4 bases from V and 4 bases from J, with 10 bases in between. CDR3 length: 13 amino acids. The CDR3 sequence: CASSSVAATEAFF. The CDR3 DNA reads TGTGCCAGCAGCTCCGTCGCGGCCACTGAAGCTTTCTTT.

The chain is built from TRBV11-2 and TRBJ1-1; tentatively, D is TRBD1 (6 bases). CDR1 and CDR2 (germline): SGHAT, FQNNGV. CDR3 length: 14 residues. V shed 1 base and J shed 3 bases, with 9 bases lying between them. CDR3 DNA sequence: TGTGCCAGCAGCTTAGTGGCAGGGGACACTGAAGCTTTCTTT. This codes for CASSLVAGDTEAFF.

Only a few counts were recorded for this clone. V and J are TRBV5-1 and TRBJ2-7; no definite D call. The CDR3 loop spans 12 amino acids. V was pared by 0 bases and J by 2 bases, with 3 bases between. In germline, CDR1 is SGHRS, CDR2 YFSETQ. The CDR3 DNA is TGCGCCAGCAGCTTGGAGCCCTACGAGCAGTACTTC. It is translated as CASSLEPYEQYF. The whole variable domain, remainder taken from reference TRBV5-1 and TRBJ2-7, is KAGVTQTPRYLIKTRGQQVTLSCSPISGHRSVSWYQQTPGQGLQFLFEYFSETQRNKGNFPGRFSGRQFSNSRSEMNVSTLELGDSALYLCASSLEPYEQYFGPGTRLTVT.

V is TRBV6-1 and J is TRBJ2-5; D possibly corresponds to TRBD1 (5 bases). Per germline, CDR1 MNHNS and CDR2 SASEGT. Trimming removed 2 bases from V and 5 bases from J, with 27 bases in between. The CDR3 loop spans 19 amino acids. The CDR3 here is CASSEWLGVSDPPGETQYF. In DNA form, the CDR3 reads TGTGCCAGCAGTGAATGGTTAGGGGTGTCGGACCCGCCTGGGGAGACCCAGTACTTC.

The chain couples TRBV30 to TRBJ1-6, with a possible D match to TRBD1 (6 bases). The V gene lost 4 bases and the J gene lost 10 bases, with 14 bases spanning the gap. Germline CDR1 and CDR2: GTSNPN and SVGIG (reference sequence). CDR3 length: 13 amino acids. The CDR3 loop is CAWMRQAASPLHF. CDR3 nucleotides: TGTGCCTGGATGAGACAGGCGGCCTCACCCCTCCACTTT.

The rearrangement links TRBV5-5 to TRBJ1-1; D gene unclear. CDR1 and CDR2 from the germline V gene are SGHKS and YYEKEE (reference sequence). The CDR3 consists of 14 residues. Trimming took off 4 bases at V and 2 bases at J, with 12 bases between the two ends. CDR3: CASSLPLPNTEAFF. Here the CDR3 DNA reads TGTGCCAGCAGCCTACCGCTCCCAAACACTGAAGCTTTCTTT. Combining the CDR3 with reference TRBV5-5 and TRBJ1-1 gives the whole variable domain DAGVTQSPTHLIKTRGQQVTLRCSPISGHKSVSWYQQVLGQGPQFIFQYYEKEERGRGNFPDRFSARQFPNYSSELNVNALLLGDSALYLCASSLPLPNTEAFFGQGTRLTVV.